This T cell receptor beta chain is from a study of blood T cell repertoires in COVID-19. Profiling relied on immunoSEQ multiplex PCR, and the TCRdb table lists in-frame clones only, not all of them. The sample consists of about 250,000 clones, 80% to 90% of them appearing once. Participants, 18 to 89 years old, spanned more than 20 US areas. Cohort assignment relied on participant-reported clinical history. People in the exposed group encountered a COVID-19 case within 2 weeks before entering the study. This clone was seen more than once but under ten times. Per germline, CDR1 MNHEY and CDR2 SVGEGT. CDR3 size: 16 residues. After removal of 0 bases from V and 2 bases from J, the junction contained 3 bases not matched to a gene.

The sequencing input was PBMCs or T cells enriched from blood (not recorded which). The TCR comes from a middle-aged woman who had been exposed to COVID-19. The V gene is TRBV6-2 or TRBV6-3, the J gene TRBJ2-3; TRBD2 agrees at 9 bases. This CDR3 is CASSYSIAGDTDTQYF. In DNA, the CDR3 is TGTGCCAGCAGTTACTCGATAGCGGGGGACACAGATACGCAGTATTTT.